These T cell receptor beta chains were read from a single sample in a study of blood T cell repertoires in COVID-19. Profiling relied on immunoSEQ multiplex PCR, and the TCRdb table lists in-frame clones only, not all of them. In the table there are hundreds of thousands of clones, nearly 90% of which are singletons. Sequenced sample: PBMCs or T cells enriched from blood (not recorded which). The origin of the receptors is a woman aged 25 to 39 who had recovered from COVID-19. CDR3s include the opening cysteine and the closing phenylalanine or tryptophan. Each record gives: D gene, V gene, clone size, J gene, CDR3 protein, CDR3 DNA. A D gene is named only where the DNA matches it firmly. The size of a clone is reported for some rows only, either as once, few or many, or as a class for expanded clones.

D: TRBD1
V: TRBV7-9
size: -
J: TRBJ1-4
CDR3: CASSATGENEKLFF
DNA: TGTGCCAGCAGCGCAACAGGGGAGAATGAAAAACTGTTTTTT

D: -
V: TRBV5-1
size: -
J: TRBJ2-5
CDR3: CASSFSPAEETQYF
DNA: TGCGCCAGCAGCTTTAGCCCGGCGGAGGAGACCCAGTACTTC

D: TRBD1
V: TRBV4-1
size: -
J: TRBJ1-4
CDR3: CASSTFYRGSNEKLFF
DNA: TGCGCCAGCAGCACCTTCTACAGGGGATCTAATGAAAAACTGTTTTTT

D: -
V: TRBV6-2/TRBV6-3
size: few
J: TRBJ2-2
CDR3: CASSFRTYTGELFF
DNA: TGTGCCAGCAGTTTTAGGACATACACCGGGGAGCTGTTTTTT

D: -
V: TRBV27
size: -
J: TRBJ1-4
CDR3: CASSLVGSTEKLFF
DNA: TGTGCCAGCAGTTTAGTTGGGAGTACCGAAAAACTCTTTTTT

D: -
V: TRBV4-3
size: once
J: TRBJ1-5
CDR3: CASSQVRGYSNQPQHF
DNA: TGCGCCAGCAGCCAAGTCAGAGGTTATAGCAATCAGCCCCAGCATTTT

D: TRBD1
V: TRBV19
size: -
J: TRBJ1-2
CDR3: CASSIDWTGRRYGYTF
DNA: TGTGCCAGTAGTATAGACTGGACAGGGCGTCGCTATGGCTACACCTTC

D: -
V: TRBV30
size: -
J: TRBJ2-1
CDR3: CAWSVLLNEQFF
DNA: TGTGCCTGGAGTGTACTCTTAAATGAGCAGTTCTTC

D: TRBD2
V: TRBV19
size: -
J: TRBJ2-1
CDR3: CASSLQQGESLAGDNEQFF
DNA: TGTGCCAGTAGTCTTCAACAGGGTGAAAGTCTAGCGGGAGACAATGAGCAGTTCTTC

D: TRBD2
V: TRBV13
size: -
J: TRBJ2-1
CDR3: CASSTNPAGYYNEQFF
DNA: TGTGCCAGCAGTACTAATCCAGCGGGATACTACAATGAGCAGTTCTTC

D: TRBD1
V: TRBV20-1
size: -
J: TRBJ1-3
CDR3: CSASRTGGNTIYF
DNA: TGCAGTGCTAGTAGGACAGGGGGAAACACCATATATTTT

D: -
V: TRBV7-2
size: -
J: TRBJ1-5
CDR3: CASSLAGQGNNQPQHF
DNA: TGTGCCAGCAGCTTAGCGGGCCAGGGTAACAATCAGCCCCAGCATTTT

D: -
V: TRBV14
size: few
J: TRBJ1-4
CDR3: CASSPGSPTNEKLFF
DNA: TGTGCCAGCAGCCCGGGATCTCCAACTAATGAAAAACTGTTTTTT

D: TRBD2
V: TRBV27
size: -
J: TRBJ2-3
CDR3: CASRTGTSGTDTQYF
DNA: TGTGCCAGCAGGACCGGGACTAGCGGCACAGATACGCAGTATTTT

D: -
V: TRBV7-2
size: -
J: TRBJ2-3
CDR3: CASSLGDRPSTDTQYF
DNA: TGTGCCAGCAGCTTGGGAGACAGGCCGAGCACAGATACGCAGTATTTT

D: -
V: TRBV2
size: -
J: TRBJ2-5
CDR3: CASSELLQNQETQYF
DNA: TGTGCCAGCAGTGAATTGTTACAGAACCAAGAGACCCAGTACTTC

D: -
V: TRBV9
size: -
J: TRBJ1-3
CDR3: CASSAGQLNSGNTIYF
DNA: TGTGCCAGCAGCGCCGGACAGTTGAACTCTGGAAACACCATATATTTT

D: -
V: TRBV4-2
size: -
J: TRBJ1-1
CDR3: CASSQDGAEGTEAFF
DNA: TGTGCCAGCAGCCAAGATGGGGCGGAGGGGACTGAAGCTTTCTTT

D: -
V: TRBV27
size: -
J: TRBJ1-2
CDR3: CASSLIGGGRYTF
DNA: TGTGCCAGCAGTTTAATCGGGGGGGGACGCTACACCTTC